The 20 T cell receptor beta chains below all came from one sample that was sequenced in a study of CD8 T cells in Susac syndrome (dated by TCRdb to the late 2010s). Libraries were constructed by the immunoSEQ multiplex PCR assay. RNA was extracted using the RNeasy kit, and about 0.45 to 1 microgram was reverse transcribed with random hexamers. In TCRdb, the public reads were trimmed at Q25 with fastp and aligned with MiXCR, with productive beta chains retained. Under each unique CDR3 protein, matching rows form one entry showing the most common genes and DNA. The sample table lists about 24,000 distinct CDR3 sequences, roughly 95% of them with a count of one. The ten largest clones add up to 0.55% to 0.75% of the sample. The sample comprised CD8+ T cells from PBMCs. These receptor sequences come from a human donor with Susac syndrome.

The chain couples TRBV28 to TRBJ1-1; the D is unclear. The germline V gene encodes CDR1 MDHEN and CDR2 SYDVKM. The CDR3 consists of 13 residues. V dropped 5 bases and J dropped 3 bases, with 10 bases sitting between them. DNA of the CDR3: TGTGCCAGCAGTAGTAGTGAGTACACTGAAGCTTTCTTT. The encoded protein is CASSSSEYTEAFF.

V usage is TRBV5-6 and J usage is TRBJ1-1; D gene uncertain. Per the germline V gene, CDR1 is SGHDT and CDR2 is YYEEEE. Trimming shortened V by 0 bases and J by 2 bases, and 14 bases separated the two germline ends. The CDR3 runs 16 residues. CDR3 sequence reads: CASSLVLTERNTEAFF. The CDR3 bases are TGTGCCAGCAGCTTGGTCCTAACAGAGAGAAACACTGAAGCTTTCTTT.

The genes are TRBV4-2 and TRBJ1-1; D call uncertain. In germline, CDR1 is LGHNA, CDR2 YNFKEQ. The V and J ends lost 4 bases and 8 bases respectively, with 17 bases between them. CDR3 size: 14 residues. CDR3 sequence reads: CASSLDLWGVEAFF. In DNA, the CDR3 is TGTGCCAGCAGCCTAGATTTATGGGGTGTCGAAGCTTTCTTT.

The chain carries TRBV9 and TRBJ2-1; D is ambiguous. The germline gives CDR1 SGDLS, CDR2 YYNGEE. This CDR3 is built from 12 residues. Deletions cut 0 bases from V and 6 bases from J, with 4 bases between. CDR3 protein: CASSVDGNEQFF. The CDR3 nucleotides are TGTGCCAGCAGCGTAGATGGCAATGAGCAGTTCTTC.

The chain uses TRBV7-9 and TRBJ2-3; possibly TRBD2 for D (5 bases). The CDR3 has 14 residues. Trimming stripped 3 bases from V and 4 bases from J, with 11 bases between. Germline V gives CDR1 SEHNR, CDR2 FQNEAQ (reference sequence). The CDR3 loop reads CASSFVQDSDTQYF. CDR3 in DNA: TGTGCCAGCAGCTTCGTGCAGGACTCAGATACGCAGTATTTT.

This chain connects TRBV28 to TRBJ2-3, with TRBD2 as a possible D gene (5 bases). Trimming pared 2 bases from V and 6 bases from J, leaving 21 bases between. The CDR3 is 17 amino acids. CDR1 is MDHEN and CDR2 is SYDVKM in the germline V gene. CDR3 coding DNA: TGTGCCAGCAGTTTAAGGGCTGGTCTAGCCTACTCGGATACGCAGTATTTT. Translated: CASSLRAGLAYSDTQYF.

CDR3 amino acids: CASSHLTGVSTDTQYF. The DNA for the CDR3 is TGCGCCAGCAGCCACCTCACAGGAGTTAGCACAGATACGCAGTATTTT. The chain uses TRBV4-3 and TRBJ2-3; maybe TRBD1 (5 bases). V was pared by 3 bases and J by 0 bases, with 13 bases between. CDR3 length: 16 residues. Germline values: CDR1 LGHNA, CDR2 YSLEER.

The chain joins TRBV4-3 to TRBJ1-2; D not certain. The V gene lost 6 bases and the J gene lost 0 bases, with 17 bases spanning the gap. The CDR3 sequence is 16 residues long. The germline V gene has CDR1 LGHNA and CDR2 YSLEER. CDR3 nucleotides: TGCGCCAGCAGTCCCTTGAACACAGATACTAACTATGGCTACACCTTC. Translating gives CASSPLNTDTNYGYTF.

CDR3 nucleotides: TGTGCCAGCAGCTTGGGCAGGGGTAATTCACCCCTCCACTTT. Amino acids: CASSLGRGNSPLHF. V usage is TRBV5-4 and J usage is TRBJ1-6; TRBD1 might be the D (6 bases). Germline V gives CDR1 SGHNT, CDR2 YYREEE (reference sequence). Trimming shortened V by 0 bases and J by 6 bases, and 7 bases separated the two germline ends. The CDR3 is 14 residues long.

The rearrangement uses TRBV6-5 and TRBJ1-5; a weak D match, TRBD1 (5 bases). Germline V gene sequence: CDR1 MNHEY, CDR2 SVGAGI. This CDR3 region has 15 residues. V was pared by 6 bases and J by 3 bases, with 15 bases between. CDR3 coding DNA: TGTGCCAGCAGGGCCGGGACGGGCAACAATCAGCCCCAGCATTTT. Its protein is CASRAGTGNNQPQHF.

The chain has TRBV3-1 and TRBJ2-7, with D perhaps matching TRBD1 (5 bases). Germline-derived CDR1 and CDR2 are LGHDT and YNNKEL (reference sequence). The V end lost 4 bases, the J end lost 3 bases, and 10 bases lay between the germline ends. This CDR3 has 13 amino acids. The CDR3 spells CASSPFDSYEQYF. The DNA for the CDR3 is TGTGCCAGCAGCCCATTCGACAGCTACGAGCAGTACTTC.

This chain connects TRBV20-1 to TRBJ2-7, with D unclear. CDR3 length equals 14 residues. Germline lookup yields CDR1 DFQATT and CDR2 SNEGSKA (reference sequence). Trimming left V 1 base short and J 4 bases short, with 14 bases between. CDR3 in amino acids: CSARAENVGYEQYF. CDR3 nucleotide sequence: TGCAGTGCTAGAGCAGAGAATGTCGGGTACGAGCAGTACTTC.

The V gene is TRBV3-1, the J gene TRBJ2-3, with 8 bases fitting TRBD2. Germline values: CDR1 LGHDT, CDR2 YNNKEL (reference sequence). V lost 6 bases and J lost 6; bases outside the gene matches: 2. The CDR3 consists of 12 residues. The CDR3 spells CASRSGGDTQYF. The CDR3 DNA is TGTGCCAGCAGATCGGGGGGGGATACGCAGTATTTT.

V gene TRBV20-1 combines with J gene TRBJ2-5, with D possibly matching TRBD1 (5 bases). The CDR3 covers 15 residues. Germline V gene sequence: CDR1 DFQATT, CDR2 SNEGSKA (reference sequence). V was cut by 2 bases and J by 3 bases, with 16 bases left in between. In DNA, the CDR3 is TGCAGTGCTAGATCGACGACCAGGGTGAAAGAGACCCAGTACTTC. Protein product: CSARSTTRVKETQYF.

The genes are TRBV2 and TRBJ2-1; 9 positions match TRBD1. The CDR3 has 14 residues. The V and J ends lost 10 bases and 4 bases, in that order; junction bases with no gene match: 8. Germline V gene lookup returns CDR1 SNHLY and CDR2 FYNNEI. CDR3 sequence (DNA): TGTGCCACTAATGGACAGGGGCGATACAATGAGCAGTTCTTC. It codes for CATNGQGRYNEQFF.

The chain couples TRBV19 to TRBJ2-3; D is possibly TRBD1 (6 bases). Germline V gives CDR1 LNHDA, CDR2 SQIVND (reference sequence). The CDR3 runs to 14 residues. Trimming cost V 1 base and J 6 bases, with 11 bases left between them. The CDR3 DNA is TGTGCCAGTAGTATAGTTGGGGGCAGGGATACGCAGTATTTT. It yields the protein CASSIVGGRDTQYF.

The table lists this clonotype with a count of one. CDR3 region: CASSLRDYQETQYF. In nucleotides, the CDR3 is TGTGCCAGCAGTCTCCGGGACTACCAAGAGACCCAGTACTTC. The rearrangement joins TRBV7-9 to TRBJ2-5; TRBD2 is a possible D gene (6 bases). V gave up 6 bases and J gave up 0 bases, with 11 bases separating them. The CDR3 runs 14 residues. Per the germline V gene, CDR1 is SEHNR and CDR2 is FQNEAQ (reference sequence).

The rearrangement uses TRBV6-2 or TRBV6-3 and TRBJ2-3; D is tentatively TRBD1 or TRBD2 (6 bases each). The V end was cut by 2 bases, the J end by 0 bases, with 9 bases between. The CDR3 is 15 amino acids. The germline V gene has CDR1 MNHEY and CDR2 SVGEGT. The CDR3 here is CASSYEGGSTDTQYF. CDR3 DNA sequence: TGTGCCAGCAGTTACGAGGGGGGTAGCACAGATACGCAGTATTTT.

The chain uses TRBV5-5 and TRBJ1-1, with D unresolved. This CDR3 comprises 13 residues. The germline gives CDR1 SGHKS, CDR2 YYEKEE (reference sequence). Trimming removed 4 bases at V and 0 bases at J, with 7 bases between. CDR3 region: CASSISMNTEAFF. CDR3 sequence (DNA): TGTGCCAGCAGCATCAGTATGAACACTGAAGCTTTCTTT.

The chain links TRBV5-4 to TRBJ2-6, with D perhaps TRBD1 or TRBD2 (6 bases each). Trimming removed 4 bases at V and 2 bases at J, with 16 bases between. This CDR3 has 17 amino acids. Germline V CDR1 and CDR2: SGHNT, YYREEE (reference sequence). The CDR3 here is CASSPRTGAAGANVLTF. The CDR3 DNA sequence: TGTGCCAGCAGCCCGAGAACGGGGGCGGCTGGGGCCAACGTCCTGACTTTC. Variable domain in full (rest from reference TRBV5-4 and TRBJ2-6): ETGVTQSPTHLIKTRGQQVTLRCSSQSGHNTVSWYQQALGQGPQFIFQYYREEENGRGNFPPRFSGLQFPNYSSELNVNALELDDSALYLCASSPRTGAAGANVLTFGAGSRLTVL.